The clone carrying this T cell receptor beta chain has more than one count but fewer than ten. The entry originates in a study of T-cell memory formation after mild COVID-19. MiXCR, run by TCRdb on the 5' RACE reads, gives a single entry per CDR3 protein. Of about 320,000 distinct CDR3 sequences in the sample, over 11% are singletons; the top ten hold over 20%. The germline gives CDR1 MGHRA, CDR2 YSYEKL. V lost 3 bases to trimming and J lost 8 bases; unmatched junction nucleotides: 7. This CDR3 has 16 amino acids. This rearrangement joins TRBV4-1 to TRBJ2-1, with 13 bases fitting TRBD2. The sample comprised PBMCs or a T cell subset sorted from them (not recorded which). The TCR originated in a man younger than 30 who had mild COVID-19 (a few samples of this study predate the infection). Cell type and time point are not known. CDR3 residues: CASSHPGLAGRDEQFF. Here the CDR3 DNA reads TGCGCCAGCAGCCACCCGGGACTAGCGGGGCGGGATGAGCAGTTCTTC.